These 31 T cell receptor beta chains were all obtained from the same sample, sequenced in a study of graft-versus-host responses after intestinal transplantation. Sequencing was performed with immunoSEQ multiplex PCR; in TCRdb, only in-frame clones are kept and a portion is missing. This table has 130,000 to 150,000 clones, 85% to 95% appearing once. These receptors have no known antigen. This material consisted of unstimulated CD4+ T cells sorted from spleen or lymph node cells, taken before intestinal transplant. All receptors derive from a human donor who received an intestinal transplant.

The chain links TRBV11-2 to TRBJ2-4, with a weak D call TRBD1 (6 bases). The CDR3 has 15 residues. Trimming took 6 bases from V and 2 from J, leaving 14 bases between them. Germline V CDR1 and CDR2: SGHAT, FQNNGV. CDR3 region: CASSQNRVPKNIQYF. The DNA for the CDR3 is TGTGCCAGCAGTCAAAACAGGGTTCCCAAAAACATTCAGTACTTC.

The chain joins TRBV28 to TRBJ2-7, with TRBD1 matching over 9 bases. The germline gives CDR1 MDHEN, CDR2 SYDVKM. V dropped 8 bases and J dropped 4; count of bases not matched to a gene: 9. CDR3 size: 14 residues. CDR3 loop: CASFTGGGTYEQYF. The CDR3 bases are TGTGCCAGCTTTACAGGGGGCGGTACGTACGAGCAGTACTTC.

V is TRBV19 and J is TRBJ1-4; 9 bases map to TRBD1. The V gene end was trimmed by 2 bases and the J gene end by 7 bases; junction bases not matched to a gene: 5. The germline V gene has CDR1 LNHDA and CDR2 SQIVND (reference sequence). This CDR3 comprises 15 residues. The CDR3 region has the DNA TGTGCCAGTAGTATAATACAGGGGGCACGTGAAAAACTGTTTTTT. It is translated as CASSIIQGAREKLFF.

The sample holds one count of this clone. J is TRBJ1-2 and V is TRBV28; D is possibly TRBD1 (5 bases). V gave up 10 bases and J gave up 2 bases, with 23 bases separating them. The CDR3 consists of 16 residues. From germline, CDR1 is MDHEN and CDR2 SYDVKM. For the CDR3, the DNA is TGTGCCACACCATACCCCAACCGGGGGAGGAACTATGGCTACACCTTC. Translated: CATPYPNRGRNYGYTF.

This chain joins TRBV11-2 and TRBJ2-1; D possibly matches TRBD1 or TRBD2 (6 bases each). The CDR3 spans 19 residues. Per germline, CDR1 SGHAT and CDR2 FQNNGV. V was cut by 2 bases and J by 0 bases, with 20 bases left in between. This CDR3 reads CASSLFPGVLAASYNEQFF. CDR3 sequence (DNA): TGTGCCAGCAGCTTATTCCCAGGGGTCTTAGCGGCCTCCTACAATGAGCAGTTCTTC.

The rearrangement links TRBV5-1 to TRBJ2-5; D might be TRBD1 or TRBD2, each matching 6 bases. The germline gives CDR1 SGHRS, CDR2 YFSETQ. V was pared by 3 bases and J by 1 base, with 13 bases between. CDR3 size: 15 residues. CDR3 DNA sequence: TGCGCCAGCAGCTCGGGGGCGGGTCCCCAAGAGACCCAGTACTTC. Translated, it gives CASSSGAGPQETQYF.

The rearrangement joins TRBV5-6 to TRBJ1-1; D remains ambiguous. Germline assignment: CDR1 SGHDT and CDR2 YYEEEE. This CDR3 spans 16 amino acids. Deletions cut 2 bases from V and 1 base from J, with 15 bases between. The DNA for the CDR3 is TGTGCCAGCAGCTTTTGGCTAATGGACGGGAACACTGAAGCTTTCTTT. Protein: CASSFWLMDGNTEAFF.

The V and J genes are TRBV27 and TRBJ2-7; TRBD2 matches at 11 bases. In germline, CDR1 is MNHEY, CDR2 SMNVEV (reference sequence). V trimming: 5 bases; J trimming: 3 bases; junction bases outside the gene matches: 6. The length of the CDR3 is 15 residues. In DNA form, the CDR3 reads TGTGCCAGCAGTCTACAGACTAGCGGGAACTACGAGCAGTACTTC. This sequence encodes CASSLQTSGNYEQYF.

The chain carries TRBV7-9 and TRBJ1-2; D ambiguous. This CDR3 region has 15 residues. V was cut by 3 bases and J by 5 bases, with 16 bases left in between. Germline V gives CDR1 SEHNR, CDR2 FQNEAQ (reference sequence). CDR3 DNA sequence: TGTGCCAGCAGCTTGACCTCCGGACCCCTTTATGGCTACACCTTC. This encodes CASSLTSGPLYGYTF.

The J gene is TRBJ2-2, the V gene TRBV5-1; 8 nucleotides line up with TRBD2. The CDR3 has 17 residues. Germline-derived CDR1 and CDR2 are SGHRS and YFSETQ. The junction had 9 bases not matched to a gene; V was cut back by 0 bases and J by 5 bases. This CDR3 is CASSLEPGGPSTGELFF. The CDR3 DNA follows: TGCGCCAGCAGCTTGGAGCCGGGAGGGCCCTCGACCGGGGAGCTGTTTTTT.

The V and J genes are TRBV27 and TRBJ1-2; tentative D call: TRBD1 (5 bases). The ends were cut back, 4 bases at V and 1 base at J, with 7 bases in the middle. There are 13 residues in the CDR3. Germline V gene data show CDR1 as MNHEY and CDR2 as SMNVEV (reference sequence). CDR3 protein: CASSWGVNYGYTF. The CDR3 nucleotides read TGTGCCAGCAGTTGGGGGGTTAACTATGGCTACACCTTC.

The CDR3 here is CASSIRQGSSYEQYF. As DNA, the CDR3 is TGTGCCAGTAGTATCAGGCAGGGAAGCTCCTACGAGCAGTACTTC. The chain combines TRBV19 with TRBJ2-5; maybe TRBD1 (5 bases). The DNA matches TRBJ2-7 better at its end, which makes the J call doubtful. The CDR3 totals 15 residues. Germline V gives CDR1 LNHDA, CDR2 SQIVND (reference sequence).

Concerning this clone itself: An end of the junction differs from the germline gene, which may be a read error. The chain combines TRBV5-6 with TRBJ1-2, with D perhaps TRBD1 (5 bases). The germline V gene encodes CDR1 SGHDT and CDR2 YYEEEE. This CDR3 spans 12 amino acids. CDR3 region: CASRDTQSQGIF. CDR3 in DNA: TGTGCCAGCAGAGACACCCAAAGCCAGGGCATCTTC.

This rearrangement joins TRBV5-1 to TRBJ2-3; D is uncertain. The CDR3 consists of 13 residues. V was cut by 0 bases and J by 9 bases, with 11 bases left in between. Germline values: CDR1 SGHRS, CDR2 YFSETQ. Here the CDR3 reads CASSLAVASTQYF. The CDR3 region has the DNA TGCGCCAGCAGCTTGGCCGTGGCCTCCACGCAGTATTTT.

The sample holds one count of this clone. The DNA of the CDR3 is TGTGCCAGCACCCCGACCGGGGGTGGCGCGTACGAGCAGTACTTC. Its protein is CASTPTGGGAYEQYF. The genes are TRBV6-5 and TRBJ2-7, with D maybe TRBD2 (6 bases). The V and J ends lost 7 bases and 4 bases respectively, with 20 bases between them. This CDR3 comprises 15 residues. Germline loops: CDR1 MNHEY, CDR2 SVGAGI.

The count of this clone is one. This sequence joins TRBV4-1 and TRBJ1-5, with D possibly being TRBD1 (5 bases). Germline loops: CDR1 MGHRA, CDR2 YSYEKL. The V end lost 1 base, the J end lost 6 bases, and 10 bases lay between the germline ends. This CDR3 comprises 14 residues. The CDR3 protein is CASSQGGSGQPQHF. CDR3 coding DNA: TGCGCCAGCAGCCAAGGGGGGTCCGGTCAGCCCCAGCATTTT.

The V gene is TRBV19, the J gene TRBJ2-6, with unresolved D. The CDR3 loop spans 16 amino acids. Trimming pared 5 bases from V and 0 bases from J, leaving 11 bases between. In germline, CDR1 is LNHDA, CDR2 SQIVND (reference sequence). The CDR3 region has the DNA TGTGCCAGTAGTCCCCCGGCGTTCTCTGGGGCCAACGTCCTGACTTTC. It specifies CASSPPAFSGANVLTF.

The V and J genes are TRBV7-9 and TRBJ1-5; D unresolved. This CDR3 has 15 residues. The V end was cut by 3 bases, the J end by 0 bases, with 9 bases between. Germline CDR1 reads SEHNR; CDR2 reads FQNEAQ (reference sequence). CDR3 region: CASSFGSYSNQPQHF. The DNA of the CDR3 is TGTGCCAGCAGCTTTGGTTCTTATAGCAATCAGCCCCAGCATTTT. The full variable domain, its missing parts supplied by reference TRBV7-9 and TRBJ1-5, is DTGVSQNPRHKITKRGQNVTFRCDPISEHNRLYWYRQTLGQGPEFLTYFQNEAQLEKSRLLSDRFSAERPKGSFSTLEIQRTEQGDSAMYLCASSFGSYSNQPQHFGDGTRLSIL.

The chain links TRBV10-3 to TRBJ2-7, with 11 bases matching TRBD1. The V segment lost 6 bases and the J segment 6 bases; nucleotides outside the gene matches: 10. The germline gives CDR1 ENHRY, CDR2 SYGVKD. The length of the CDR3 is 15 residues. CDR3 in amino acids: CAISASGTGGGEQYF. The CDR3 coding sequence is TGTGCCATCAGCGCCTCCGGGACAGGGGGTGGCGAGCAGTACTTC.

Written as DNA, the CDR3 is TGCGCCAGCAGTGATGGGAGGATCAACTATGGCTACACCTTC. As protein: CASSDGRINYGYTF. This sequence joins TRBV10-2 and TRBJ1-2, with no clear D. The CDR3 length is 14 residues. Germline assignment: CDR1 WSHSY and CDR2 SAAADI. Between the trimmed V and J ends, which lost 3 bases and 2 bases, there was a span of 10 bases.

Comment on this clone: The same CDR3 can be traced to other DNA sequences in this sample. V usage is TRBV6-1 and J usage is TRBJ1-1, with D perhaps matching TRBD1 (5 bases). The CDR3 sequence is 15 residues long. Germline CDR1 reads MNHNS; CDR2 reads SASEGT. The V end was cut by 2 bases, the J end by 1 base, with 11 bases between. The CDR3 loop reads CASSEIEGPNTEAFF. CDR3 bases: TGTGCCAGCAGTGAAATCGAGGGGCCGAACACTGAAGCTTTCTTT.

The chain joins TRBV19 to TRBJ2-2; TRBD2 agrees at 7 bases. CDR3 size: 16 residues. Per germline, CDR1 LNHDA and CDR2 SQIVND (reference sequence). After removal of 5 bases from V and 0 bases from J, the junction contained 6 bases not matched to a gene. CDR3: CASSLQRGPNTGELFF. The DNA for the CDR3 is TGTGCCAGTAGTCTCCAGCGGGGACCGAACACCGGGGAGCTGTTTTTT.

The chain carries TRBV23-1 and TRBJ2-7; D tentatively reads TRBD1 or TRBD2 (5 bases each). TRBV23-1 is an ORF; its function is uncertain. This CDR3 comprises 17 residues. Trimming left V 2 bases short and J 2 bases short, with 19 bases between. The CDR3 bases are TGCGCCAGCAGTCAACAAAGAGACGACCGGGACCCCTACGAGCAGTACTTC. It is translated as CASSQQRDDRDPYEQYF.

The rearrangement uses TRBV7-9 and TRBJ2-2; 9 bases match TRBD2. Germline CDR1 and CDR2: SEHNR and FQNEAQ (reference sequence). The trim removed 11 bases at V and 1 base at J, leaving 8 bases unmatched. The CDR3 runs 15 residues. The CDR3 loop is CASRTREGNTGELFF. CDR3 nucleotides: TGTGCCTCCCGAACGCGGGAGGGGAACACCGGGGAGCTGTTTTTT.

The J gene is TRBJ2-3, the V gene TRBV25-1; TRBD1 matches 7 bases. This CDR3 contains 15 residues. V was pared by 4 bases and J by 0 bases, with 4 bases of the junction left unmatched. The germline gives CDR1 MGHDK, CDR2 SYGVNS. The DNA of the CDR3 is TGTGCCAGCAGTGCTTACAGGGGTAGCACAGATACGCAGTATTTT. Its translation is CASSAYRGSTDTQYF.

The chain couples TRBV18 to TRBJ2-5; no firm D call. The tail of the sequence fits TRBJ2-7 better, so the J call may be wrong. The CDR3 is made up of 14 amino acids. Per germline, CDR1 KGHSH and CDR2 LQKENI. CDR3 sequence (DNA): TGTGCCAGCTCACCACCGACTCGCTCCTACGAGCAGTACTTC. Encoded protein: CASSPPTRSYEQYF.

The chain joins TRBV10-2 to TRBJ2-7; 11 positions match TRBD1. The CDR3 totals 15 residues. Germline V gene lookup returns CDR1 WSHSY and CDR2 SAAADI. V lost 0 bases to trimming and J lost 5 bases; unmatched junction nucleotides: 3. In DNA, the CDR3 is TGCGCCAGCAGTGAGTCCGGGACAGGGGGTGACGAGCAGTACTTC. Translated: CASSESGTGGDEQYF.

This clone occurred once. The rearrangement links TRBV28 to TRBJ1-5; D gene ambiguous. There are 17 residues in the CDR3. V was clipped by 8 bases and J by 0 bases, with 20 bases between them. The germline gives CDR1 MDHEN, CDR2 SYDVKM. The CDR3: CASVKSLGRLSNQPQHF. The CDR3, as DNA: TGTGCCAGCGTTAAGTCCCTTGGGAGACTTAGCAATCAGCCCCAGCATTTT.

The rearrangement joins TRBV10-1 to TRBJ1-4; no firm D call. The germline V gene encodes CDR1 WNHNN and CDR2 SYGVQD (reference sequence). The CDR3 is 15 residues long. The V gene lost 0 bases and the J gene lost 6 bases, with 11 bases spanning the gap. CDR3 DNA sequence: TGCGCCAGCAGTGAGTCGAGTTCTGCGTATGAAAAACTGTTTTTT. Translation: CASSESSSAYEKLFF.

J is TRBJ1-3 and V is TRBV5-1, with D tentatively TRBD1 (6 bases). There are 14 residues in the CDR3. Germline V gene data show CDR1 as SGHRS and CDR2 as YFSETQ. V dropped 7 bases and J dropped 0 bases, with 11 bases sitting between them. CDR3: CASGAGASGNTIYF. The CDR3 coding sequence is TGCGCCAGCGGGGCGGGGGCCTCTGGAAACACCATATATTTT.

CDR3 sequence (DNA): TGTGCCAGCACCCCACGGACAGGGCGCTACGAGCAGTACTTC. Translation gives CASTPRTGRYEQYF. This sequence joins TRBV6-5 and TRBJ2-5; 8 nucleotides line up with TRBD1. The DNA end is more similar to TRBJ2-7, so the J call may be wrong. Germline V gene lookup returns CDR1 MNHEY and CDR2 SVGAGI. The CDR3 covers 14 residues.